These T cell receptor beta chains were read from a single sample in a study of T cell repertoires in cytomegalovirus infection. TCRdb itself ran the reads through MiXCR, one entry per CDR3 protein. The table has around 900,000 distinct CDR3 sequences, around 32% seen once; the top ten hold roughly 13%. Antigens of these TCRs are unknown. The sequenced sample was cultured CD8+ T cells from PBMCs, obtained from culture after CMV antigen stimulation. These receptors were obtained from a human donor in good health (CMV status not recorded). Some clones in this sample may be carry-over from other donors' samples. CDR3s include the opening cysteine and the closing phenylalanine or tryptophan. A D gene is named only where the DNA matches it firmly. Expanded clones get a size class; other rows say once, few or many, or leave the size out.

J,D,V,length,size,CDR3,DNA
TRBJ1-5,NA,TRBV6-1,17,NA,CASRRAGVGGAAQPQHF,TGTGCCAGCAGACGCGCGGGGGTGGGGGGCGCGGCTCAGCCCCAGCATTTT
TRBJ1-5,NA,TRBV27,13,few,CASSSATGRPQHF,TGTGCCAGCAGTTCCGCTACAGGGAGACCCCAGCATTTT
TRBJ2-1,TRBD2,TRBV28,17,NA,CASSSPTSGGAVNEQFF,TGTGCCAGCAGCTCACCTACTAGCGGGGGGGCAGTGAATGAGCAGTTCTTC
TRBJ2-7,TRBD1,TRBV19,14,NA,CASSVDRASYEQYF,TGTGCCAGTAGTGTGGACAGGGCCTCCTACGAGCAGTACTTC
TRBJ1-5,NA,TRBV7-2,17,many,CASSLGGFATPNQPQHF,TGTGCCAGCAGCTTAGGGGGCTTTGCTACCCCCAATCAGCCCCAGCATTTT
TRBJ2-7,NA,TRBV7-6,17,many,CASSLAWPGSSSYEQYF,TGTGCCAGCAGCTTAGCATGGCCGGGGTCAAGCTCCTACGAGCAGTACTTC
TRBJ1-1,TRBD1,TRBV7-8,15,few,CASITNQGATREAFF,TGTGCCAGCATCACTAACCAGGGGGCCACCCGTGAAGCTTTCTTT
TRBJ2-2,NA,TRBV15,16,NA,CATSSLEGGPSGELFF,TGTGCCACCAGCAGTCTCGAGGGGGGGCCGTCCGGGGAGCTGTTTTTT
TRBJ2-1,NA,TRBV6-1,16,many,CASSYSERGDYNEQFF,TGTGCCAGCAGTTACAGCGAGCGTGGTGATTACAATGAGCAGTTCTTC
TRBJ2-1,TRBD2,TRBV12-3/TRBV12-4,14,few,CASTRTSGDNEQFF,TGTGCCAGCACCAGGACTAGCGGGGACAATGAGCAGTTCTTC
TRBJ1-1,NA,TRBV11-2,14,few,CASRLVGGNTEAFF,TGTGCCAGCAGGCTAGTGGGGGGTAACACTGAAGCTTTCTTT
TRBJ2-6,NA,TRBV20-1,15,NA,CSARDLSAGANVLTF,TGCAGTGCTAGAGATCTGAGTGCTGGGGCCAACGTCCTGACTTTC
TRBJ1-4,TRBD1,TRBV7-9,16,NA,CASSPIQGAISEKLFF,TGTGCCAGCAGCCCGATACAGGGGGCAATTAGTGAAAAACTGTTTTTT
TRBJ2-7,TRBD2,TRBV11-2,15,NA,CASSLGAGANYEQYF,TGTGCCAGCAGCTTGGGAGCGGGGGCGAACTACGAGCAATACTTC
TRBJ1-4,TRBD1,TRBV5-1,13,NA,CASRTGVDEKLFF,TGCGCCAGCAGGACAGGGGTTGATGAAAAACTGTTTTTT
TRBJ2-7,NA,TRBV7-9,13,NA,CASSLPGRNEQYF,TGTGCCAGCAGCTTACCGGGGCGTAACGAGCAGTACTTC
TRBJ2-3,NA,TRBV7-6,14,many,CASSLAGFTDTQYF,TGTGCCAGCAGCTTAGCGGGGTTCACAGATACGCAGTATTTT
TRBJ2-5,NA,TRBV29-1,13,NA,CSVEDHRDETQYF,TGCAGCGTTGAAGATCATAGGGACGAGACCCAGTACTTC
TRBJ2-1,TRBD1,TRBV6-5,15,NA,CASSRYPTGRHEQFF,TGTGCCAGCAGTCGCTATCCGACAGGGCGGCATGAGCAGTTCTTC
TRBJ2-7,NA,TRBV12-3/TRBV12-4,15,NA,CASSLRRTPPYEQYF,TGTGCCAGCAGTTTAAGGAGGACTCCACCCTACGAGCAGTACTTC
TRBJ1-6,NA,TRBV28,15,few,CASSLDSSHNSPLHF,TGTGCCAGCAGTTTGGACAGTTCCCATAATTCACCCCTCCACTTT
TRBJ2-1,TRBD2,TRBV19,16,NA,CASSIAGGGGYNEQFF,TGTGCCAGTAGTATAGCGGGCGGGGGGGGGTACAATGAGCAGTTCTTC
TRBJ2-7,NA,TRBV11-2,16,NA,CASSFSRGGVFYEQYF,TGTGCCAGCAGCTTCTCCAGAGGGGGGGTGTTTTACGAGCAGTACTTC
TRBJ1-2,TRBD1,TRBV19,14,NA,CASSLQTGPYGYTF,TGTGCCAGTAGCCTACAGACAGGGCCCTATGGCTACACCTTC
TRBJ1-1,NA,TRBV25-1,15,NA,CASRADWRMNTEAFF,TGTGCCAGCAGGGCCGACTGGCGGATGAACACTGAAGCTTTCTTT
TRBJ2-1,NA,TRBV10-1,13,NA,CASSGGPAGEQFF,TGCGCCAGCAGCGGGGGGCCCGCGGGGGAGCAGTTCTTC
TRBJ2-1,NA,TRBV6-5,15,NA,CASSYGGGPMEGQFF,TGTGCCAGCAGTTACGGCGGGGGCCCCATGGAAGGGCAGTTCTTC
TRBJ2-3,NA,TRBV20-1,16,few,CSAREGLLSGADTQYF,TGCAGTGCTAGAGAGGGACTCCTCTCCGGGGCAGATACGCAGTATTTT
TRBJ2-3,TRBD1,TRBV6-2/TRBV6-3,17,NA,CASSSEQTGAVTDTQYF,TGTGCCAGCAGTTCCGAACAGACAGGGGCGGTCACAGATACGCAGTATTTT
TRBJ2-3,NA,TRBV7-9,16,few,CASSSPRGINTDTQYF,TGTGCCAGCAGCTCTCCCAGGGGAATCAACACAGATACGCAGTATTTT
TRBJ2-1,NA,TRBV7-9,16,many,CASSSSSRGHYNEQFF,TGTGCCAGCAGCTCTTCCTCACGGGGCCACTACAATGAGCAGTTCTTC
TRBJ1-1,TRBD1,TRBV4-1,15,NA,CASSPLGTGDTEAFF,TGCGCCAGCAGCCCTTTAGGGACAGGGGATACTGAAGCTTTCTTT
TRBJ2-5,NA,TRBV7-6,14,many,CASSLVDTQETQYF,TGTGCCAGCAGCTTAGTGGACACCCAAGAGACCCAGTACTTC
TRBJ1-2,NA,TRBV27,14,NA,CASSLGGYGYGYTF,TGTGCCAGCAGCCTCGGGGGGTATGGCTATGGCTACACCTTC
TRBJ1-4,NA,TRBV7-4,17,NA,CASRQPRREEQDEKLFF,TGTGCCAGCAGACAACCCCGCAGGGAAGAGCAGGATGAAAAACTGTTTTTT
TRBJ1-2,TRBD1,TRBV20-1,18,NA,CSAIYLPGQGDLGYGYTF,TGCAGTGCAATCTACCTACCGGGACAGGGGGACCTGGGGTATGGCTACACCTTC
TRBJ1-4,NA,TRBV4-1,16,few,CASSQDRGGGNEKLFF,TGCGCCAGCAGCCAAGATCGGGGTGGAGGGAATGAAAAACTGTTTTTT
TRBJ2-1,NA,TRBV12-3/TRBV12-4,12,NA,CASSFGDGKQFF,TGTGCCAGCAGTTTTGGGGATGGGAAGCAGTTCTTC
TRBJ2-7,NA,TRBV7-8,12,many,CASSRESYEQYF,TGTGCCAGCAGCCGCGAGTCCTACGAGCAGTACTTC
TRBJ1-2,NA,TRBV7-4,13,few,CASWRRDLSGYTF,TGTGCCAGTTGGAGGAGGGACTTAAGCGGCTACACCTTC
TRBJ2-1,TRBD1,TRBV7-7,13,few,CASSPRQGTVQFF,TGTGCTAGCAGCCCCCGACAGGGTACTGTGCAGTTCTTC
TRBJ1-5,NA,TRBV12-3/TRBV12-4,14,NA,CVSSPTGSNQPQHF,TGTGTCAGCAGTCCTACAGGGAGCAATCAGCCCCAGCATTTT
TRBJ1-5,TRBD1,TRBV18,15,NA,CASSPDRGLEQPQHF,TGTGCCAGCTCACCCGACAGGGGGCTAGAGCAGCCCCAGCATTTT
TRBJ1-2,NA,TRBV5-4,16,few,CAILTPLDTGPHGYTF,TGTGCCATCTTAACCCCATTGGACACAGGGCCCCATGGCTACACCTTC
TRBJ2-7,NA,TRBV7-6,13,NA,CASSSDSTYEQYF,TGTGCCAGCAGCTCGGACTCAACCTACGAGCAGTACTTC
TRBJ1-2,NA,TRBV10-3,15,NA,CAISEFGTTNYGYTF,TGTGCCATCAGTGAGTTCGGGACGACTAACTATGGCTACACCTTC
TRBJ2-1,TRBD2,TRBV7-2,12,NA,CASSLTSGDQFF,TGTGCCAGCAGCCTTACTAGCGGGGATCAGTTCTTC
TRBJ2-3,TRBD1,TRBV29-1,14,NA,CSVAGTGGAGTQYF,TGCAGCGTTGCCGGGACAGGGGGCGCAGGTACGCAGTATTTT
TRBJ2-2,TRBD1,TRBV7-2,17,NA,CASSFPPTGPNTGELFF,TGTGCCAGCAGCTTTCCCCCGACAGGGCCGAACACCGGGGAGCTGTTTTTT
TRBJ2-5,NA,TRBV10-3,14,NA,CAISEGPTMETQYF,TGTGCCATCAGTGAGGGCCCCACGATGGAGACCCAGTACTTC
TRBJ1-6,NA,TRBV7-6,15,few,CASSLAREGNSPLHF,TGTGCCAGCAGCTTAGCGCGAGAGGGTAATTCACCCCTCCACTTT
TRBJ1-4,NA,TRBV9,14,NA,CASSADSRSEKLFF,TGTGCCAGCAGCGCCGACAGCAGAAGTGAAAAACTGTTTTTT
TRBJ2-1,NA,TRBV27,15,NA,CASSTGTASYNEQFF,TGTGCCAGCAGTACGGGGACGGCGAGCTACAATGAGCAGTTCTTC